Described below is a single T cell receptor beta chain sequence and its context. 60 Vbeta and 13 Jbeta primers were used in PCR. Method: immunoSEQ multiplex PCR; TCRdb's copy keeps in-frame clones and lacks some. The sample has over 150,000 clones; approximately 75% are singletons. The data are from a study of cytomegalovirus exposure and HLA in healthy donors. The V gene lost 6 bases and the J gene lost 1 base, with 12 bases spanning the gap. In germline, CDR1 is MNHEY, CDR2 SMNVEV (reference sequence). This CDR3 is 14 amino acids long. The chain has TRBV27 and TRBJ2-5; TRBD1 is a possible D gene (5 bases). The sample comprised PBMCs. This receptor was identified in a man between 45 and 60 years old in good health and CMV-seropositive. CDR3 coding DNA: TGTGCCAGCAGCTTCTGGGGCGGCCAAGAGACCCAGTACTTC. Its protein product is CASSFWGGQETQYF.